A selection of T cell receptor beta chains follows, all from one sample in a study of regulatory T cells in long-lasting Graves disease. MiXCR, run by TCRdb on the multiplex PCR reads, gives a single entry per CDR3 protein. The data show roughly 400,000 distinct CDR3 sequences, about 20% seen once. Sequencing used peripheral blood mononuclear cells (PBMCs), obtained when the disease was refractory, from a patient treated with antithyroid drugs. The receptors originated from a female donor with Graves disease. The CDR3 runs from the conserved cysteine through the conserved F or W. D genes are given only for firm matches. Clone size is given for some rows only: seen once, a few or many times, or a class if the clone is expanded.

d_gene	v_gene	abundance	len	j_gene	CDR3nt	CDR3aa
NA	TRBV2	many	18	TRBJ2-6	TGTGCCAGCAGTGAAGCGCTTCGAAGACTCTCTGGGGCCAACGTCCTGACTTTC	CASSEALRRLSGANVLTF
NA	TRBV7-2	many	11	TRBJ2-5	TGTGCCAGCAGCTTTGCCGAGACCCAGTACTTC	CASSFAETQYF
NA	TRBV7-9	few	19	TRBJ2-2	TGTGCCAGCAGCTTAGCTGGTTCCCCCTGGCGGGATACCGTCGGGGAGCTGTTTTTT	CASSLAGSPWRDTVGELFF
TRBD1	TRBV20-1	NA	14	TRBJ1-6	TGCAGTGCCCACGGGACAGGAACAAATTCACCCCTCCACTTT	CSAHGTGTNSPLHF
NA	TRBV3-1	NA	15	TRBJ2-1	TGTGCCAGCAGCCAAGGGGAAGGAGTCCGGGATGAGCAGTTCTTC	CASSQGEGVRDEQFF
NA	TRBV6-1	many	14	TRBJ2-6	TGTGCCAGCAGTGAGGGGACCGGGGCCAACGTCCTGACTTTC	CASSEGTGANVLTF
NA	TRBV28	many	16	TRBJ1-1	TGTGCCAGCAGTCGAGGCGGGAATGTGAGGAACACTGAAGCTTTCTTT	CASSRGGNVRNTEAFF
TRBD1	TRBV11-2	NA	15	TRBJ2-7	TGTGCCAGCAGCTTTAGTGGACAGGGACCCTACGAGCAGTACTTC	CASSFSGQGPYEQYF
NA	TRBV20-1	NA	13	TRBJ2-5	TGCAGTGCTGAACTCTATAGCCAAGAGACCCAGTACTTC	CSAELYSQETQYF
NA	TRBV29-1	NA	12	TRBJ1-1	TGCAGCGGACTCGACCCCGGCGCTGAAGCTTTCTTT	CSGLDPGAEAFF
TRBD1	TRBV20-1	many	15	TRBJ2-5	TGCAGTGCAGATCCGGGACAGGGGGCATCAGAGACCCAGTACTTC	CSADPGQGASETQYF
NA	TRBV28	many	14	TRBJ1-2	TGTGCCAGCGAAAACATACAGGGCCCCTATGGCTACACCTTC	CASENIQGPYGYTF
TRBD2	TRBV27	few	17	TRBJ2-3	TGTGCCAGCAGTTTAGAGGCGGGAGGGCCCCGCACAGATACGCAGTATTTT	CASSLEAGGPRTDTQYF
NA	TRBV7-3	once	13	TRBJ2-3	TGTGCCAGCAGCACACACAGGGCAGATACGCAGTATTTT	CASSTHRADTQYF
TRBD1	TRBV24-1	many	17	TRBJ2-7	TGTGCCAAGCCGGGACAGGGGGCAACCAGCGGGGCCTACGAGCAGTACTTC	CAKPGQGATSGAYEQYF
NA	TRBV11-2	few	12	TRBJ1-1	TGTGCCAGCAGCTTAACAGCCAAGGAAGCTTTCTTT	CASSLTAKEAFF
TRBD1	TRBV6-1	many	15	TRBJ1-1	TGTGCCAGCAGTCTGGAGACAGGGGAAAACACTGAAGCTTTCTTT	CASSLETGENTEAFF
NA	TRBV3-1	many	17	TRBJ2-5	TGTGCCAGCAGCCTCCTGCCTCCCCGGACTACCAAGAGTACCCAGTACTTC	CASSLLPPRTTKSTQYF
TRBD2	TRBV6-2/TRBV6-3	NA	20	TRBJ2-2	TGTGCCAGCAGTTACTCGATTTACGGCGGACTAGCGGAGAACACCGGGGAGCTGTTTTTT	CASSYSIYGGLAENTGELFF
TRBD1	TRBV6-2/TRBV6-3	few	17	TRBJ1-5	TGTGCCAGCAAGAAACTGGGACAGGGGGAAGGTGGTCAGCCCCAGCATTTT	CASKKLGQGEGGQPQHF
NA	TRBV7-9	NA	13	TRBJ2-1	TGTGCCAGCAGCTCGTACTCCGGATACGAGCAGTTCTTC	CASSSYSGYEQFF
TRBD2	TRBV20-1	few	13	TRBJ2-7	TGCAGTGGGGGAGTAGCGGGTTCCGGCGAGCAGTACTTC	CSGGVAGSGEQYF
TRBD1	TRBV30	many	15	TRBJ2-7	TGTGCCTGGCACCGCCGGGGACAGGGGGCAGATGAGCAGTACTTC	CAWHRRGQGADEQYF
TRBD1	TRBV12-3/TRBV12-4	many	17	TRBJ1-4	TGTGCCAGCAGTTCCACGGACAGGGCCTATTCTAATGAAAAACTGTTTTTT	CASSSTDRAYSNEKLFF
NA	TRBV29-1	NA	15	TRBJ2-7	TGCAGCGTCTCGGGGGACAGAGAAAACCCCTACGAGCAGTACTTC	CSVSGDRENPYEQYF
NA	TRBV20-1	many	14	TRBJ2-7	TGCAGTGCTAGATCCCACCCGAGCTCCTACGAGCAGTACTTC	CSARSHPSSYEQYF
NA	TRBV20-1	many	16	TRBJ2-7	TGCAGTGCTAGAGATCACAGCCTCCAACAGAGGGGCGAGCAGTACTTC	CSARDHSLQQRGEQYF
TRBD1	TRBV28	many	16	TRBJ2-7	TGTGCCAGCAGTTCGACAGGGGGCGCGGGGGCTTACGAGCAGTACTTC	CASSSTGGAGAYEQYF
TRBD1	TRBV2	many	14	TRBJ1-1	TGTGCCAGCAGTGCCGGGACAGGGCTAAGTGAAGCTTTCTTT	CASSAGTGLSEAFF
NA	TRBV11-2	few	12	TRBJ2-2	TGTGCCAACTCCCAGGGGGGCGGGGAGCTGTTTTTT	CANSQGGGELFF
TRBD2	TRBV11-1	few	15	TRBJ2-1	TGTGCCAGCAGCTGGACTAGCGGGTCCTACAATGAGCAGTTCTTC	CASSWTSGSYNEQFF
NA	TRBV5-1	NA	15	TRBJ2-2	TGCGCCAGTATACAGGGAGCGGACAACACCGGGGAGCTGTTTTTT	CASIQGADNTGELFF
NA	TRBV7-8	NA	13	TRBJ1-5	TGTGCCAGCAGCTCAGACGTAGTTCAGCCCCAGCATTTT	CASSSDVVQPQHF
NA	TRBV2	many	13	TRBJ2-2	TGTGCCAGCAGTGGGGACGGCCCCGGGGAGCTGTTTTTT	CASSGDGPGELFF
NA	TRBV6-5	few	14	TRBJ1-6	TGTGCCAGCAGTTACTCAGGGAAGATTTCACCCCTCCACTTT	CASSYSGKISPLHF
NA	TRBV6-2/TRBV6-3	NA	20	TRBJ1-5	TGTGCCAGCAGTTACTCGAGCTCTTATAGTGAGACGGATGCTTACCAGCCCCAGCATTTT	CASSYSSSYSETDAYQPQHF
TRBD1	TRBV24-1	many	16	TRBJ2-5	TGTGCCACCAGTGACGCCGGGACAGGAGATTGGGAGACCCAGTACTTC	CATSDAGTGDWETQYF
NA	TRBV2	many	17	TRBJ2-2	TGTGCCAGCAGTGAAGTGATGGGAGGCGCGGCGGCCGGGGAGCTGTTTTTT	CASSEVMGGAAAGELFF
NA	TRBV19	NA	14	TRBJ1-1	TGTGCCAGTAGTATAGACCCGGGGAACACTGAAGCTTTCTTT	CASSIDPGNTEAFF
TRBD1	TRBV15	NA	15	TRBJ2-5	TGTGCCACCAAGACGACAGGGCCTTCCTCTGAGACCCAGTACTTC	CATKTTGPSSETQYF
TRBD1	TRBV7-3	NA	19	TRBJ1-1	TGTGCCAGCAGCTTAAACCCCTCCCCCACACTTGACAGGGTGGGTGAAGCTTTCTTT	CASSLNPSPTLDRVGEAFF
TRBD1	TRBV11-2	NA	15	TRBJ1-3	TGTGCCAGCAGTAGGACAGGGTCGAATGGAAACACCATATATTTT	CASSRTGSNGNTIYF
NA	TRBV12-3/TRBV12-4	many	14	TRBJ2-7	TGTGCCAGCAGCCCCGAGGGTAGACCCCACGAGCAGTACTTC	CASSPEGRPHEQYF
NA	TRBV5-6	NA	16	TRBJ2-7	TGTGCCAGCAGCTTGGGGTTTTCGGGCGACGCCTACGAGCAGTACTTC	CASSLGFSGDAYEQYF
TRBD2	TRBV29-1	NA	12	TRBJ2-5	TGCAGCGTTGGGACTAGCATGGAGACCCAGTACTTC	CSVGTSMETQYF
TRBD1	TRBV20-1	NA	15	TRBJ2-7	TGCAGTGCTAGAGTTTCGGACAGGCCTTTCTACGAGCAGTACTTC	CSARVSDRPFYEQYF
NA	TRBV2	many	14	TRBJ1-5	TGTGCCAGCAGTGAAGGACGGGCGAATCAGCCCCAGCATTTT	CASSEGRANQPQHF
TRBD1	TRBV12-3/TRBV12-4	few	14	TRBJ1-5	TGTGCCAGCAGTTTGATGGGAGGGGGCCAGCCCCAGCATTTT	CASSLMGGGQPQHF
NA	TRBV5-6	many	13	TRBJ2-5	TGTGCCAGCAGCTTCGAAAGATCCGAGACCCAGTACTTC	CASSFERSETQYF
TRBD1	TRBV28	many	15	TRBJ1-2	TGTGCCAGCAACCCCGACAGGGGCCAGAGTAATGGCTACACCTTC	CASNPDRGQSNGYTF
TRBD2	TRBV11-2	many	15	TRBJ2-2	TGTGCCAGCGCGGCGGGAGTGATAAGCACCGGGGAGCTGTTTTTT	CASAAGVISTGELFF
NA	TRBV20-1	NA	13	TRBJ2-2	TGCAGTGCTAGAGACCTAGGCACCGGGGAGCTGTTTTTT	CSARDLGTGELFF
TRBD1	TRBV30	few	13	TRBJ1-1	TGTGCCTGCCCCTCCGGGACAGGATTGCAAGCTTTCTTT	CACPSGTGLQAFF